This T cell receptor (beta chain) was obtained from a study of blood T cell repertoires in COVID-19. Study context: Samples taken during acute and convalescent COVID-19 were collected in the United States, Italy and Spain. T cells, B-cell-depleted T cells, or PBMCs provided the cDNA or gDNA that served as material.

CDR3 size: 14 residues. Per germline, CDR1 MNHEY and CDR2 SVGAGI. Germline trimming cut 6 bases from V and 10 bases from J; bases unmatched to any gene: 6. Authors' methods: Reference gene primer amplification gave estimated nucleated cell counts. Sequenced by immunoSEQ multiplex PCR; TCRdb stores in-frame clones only, minus some. V, J and clone size derive from that table, while D and trimming were established from the DNA sequence. The sample includes roughly 90,000 clones, over 80% of them seen just once. Material for sequencing was peripheral blood. This TCR was sampled from a woman over 75 with active or convalescent COVID-19. This rearrangement joins TRBV6-5 to TRBJ1-6; TRBD1 matches 10 bases. In nucleotides, the CDR3 is TGTGCCAGCAGGGAGACAGGGGGCGAATCACCCCTCCACTTT. Translated: CASRETGGESPLHF.